This T cell receptor (beta chain) was sequenced during a study of blood T cell repertoires in COVID-19. Background on the study: The United States, Italy and Spain were the sources of the acute and convalescent COVID-19 samples. T cells, B-cell-depleted T cells, or PBMCs provided the cDNA or gDNA that served as material.

TCRdb keeps only in-frame clones here, not all; method: immunoSEQ multiplex PCR. The sample lists approximately 240,000 clones, nearly 90% occurring once. V gave up 4 bases and J gave up 4 bases; unmatched junction bases: 14. This CDR3 has 18 amino acids. Germline V lookup: CDR1 MNHEY, CDR2 SMNVEV (reference sequence). The chain carries TRBV27 and TRBJ1-4; 8 positions match TRBD1. The clonotype was recovered from a woman in her forties who had recovered from COVID-19. Material for sequencing was peripheral blood. CDR3 DNA: TGTGCCAGCAGTTCACGGAGCAGGGGGCCCAGGGTTAATGAAAAACTGTTTTTT. It encodes CASSSRSRGPRVNEKLFF.